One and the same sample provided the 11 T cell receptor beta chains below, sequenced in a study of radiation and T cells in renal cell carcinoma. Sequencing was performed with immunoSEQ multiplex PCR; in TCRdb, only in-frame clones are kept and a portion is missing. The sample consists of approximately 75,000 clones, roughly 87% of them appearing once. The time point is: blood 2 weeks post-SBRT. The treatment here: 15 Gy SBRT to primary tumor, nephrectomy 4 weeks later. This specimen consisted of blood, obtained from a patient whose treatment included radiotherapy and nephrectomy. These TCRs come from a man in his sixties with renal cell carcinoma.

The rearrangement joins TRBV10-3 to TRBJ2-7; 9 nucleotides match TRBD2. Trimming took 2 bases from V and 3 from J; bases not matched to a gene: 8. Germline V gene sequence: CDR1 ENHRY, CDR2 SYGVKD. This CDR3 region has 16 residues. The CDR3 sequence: CAISEAAGGSFYEQYF. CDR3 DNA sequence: TGTGCCATCAGTGAGGCCGCGGGGGGGAGCTTCTACGAGCAGTACTTC.

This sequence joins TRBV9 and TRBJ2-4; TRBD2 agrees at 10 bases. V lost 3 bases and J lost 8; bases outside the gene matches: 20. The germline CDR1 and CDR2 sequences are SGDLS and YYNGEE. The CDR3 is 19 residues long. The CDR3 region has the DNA TGTGCCAGCAGCGGAGGGAAACTAGCGGGAATAAGGGCTCAGGACATTCAGTACTTC. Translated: CASSGGKLAGIRAQDIQYF.

The CDR3 spells CASSLYKGPAGGNEKLFF. DNA for the CDR3: TGCGCCAGCAGCCTTTACAAAGGCCCGGCCGGGGGGAATGAAAAACTGTTTTTT. The chain joins TRBV4-1 to TRBJ1-4; the D gene is possibly TRBD1 (5 bases). The germline CDR1 and CDR2 sequences are MGHRA and YSYEKL. The CDR3 length is 18 residues. Trimming took off 4 bases at V and 5 bases at J, with 23 bases between the two ends.

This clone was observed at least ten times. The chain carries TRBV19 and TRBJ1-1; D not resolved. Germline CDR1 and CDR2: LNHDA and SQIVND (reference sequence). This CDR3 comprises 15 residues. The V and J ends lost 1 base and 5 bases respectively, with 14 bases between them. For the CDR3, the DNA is TGTGCCAGTAGTATAGTGACACAAGTGGATACTGAAGCTTTCTTT. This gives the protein CASSIVTQVDTEAFF.

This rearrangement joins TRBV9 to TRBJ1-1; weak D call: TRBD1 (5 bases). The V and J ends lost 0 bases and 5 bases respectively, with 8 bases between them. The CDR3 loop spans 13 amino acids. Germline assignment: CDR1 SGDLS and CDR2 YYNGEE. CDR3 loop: CASSVERTTEAFF. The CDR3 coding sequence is TGTGCCAGCAGCGTAGAAAGGACAACTGAAGCTTTCTTT.

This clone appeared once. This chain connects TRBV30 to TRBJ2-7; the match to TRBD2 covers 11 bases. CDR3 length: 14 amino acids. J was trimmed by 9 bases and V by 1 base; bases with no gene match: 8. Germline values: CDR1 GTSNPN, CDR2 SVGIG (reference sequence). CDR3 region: CAWSASGRYLGQYF. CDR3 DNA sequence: TGTGCCTGGAGTGCTAGCGGGAGGTACCTTGGGCAGTACTTC.

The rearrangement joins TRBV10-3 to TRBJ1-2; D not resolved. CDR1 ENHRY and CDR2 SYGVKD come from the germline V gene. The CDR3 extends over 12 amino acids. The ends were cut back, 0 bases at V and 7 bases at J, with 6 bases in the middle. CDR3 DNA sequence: TGTGCCATCAGTGAGTCCACAGCTGGCTACACCTTC. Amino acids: CAISESTAGYTF.

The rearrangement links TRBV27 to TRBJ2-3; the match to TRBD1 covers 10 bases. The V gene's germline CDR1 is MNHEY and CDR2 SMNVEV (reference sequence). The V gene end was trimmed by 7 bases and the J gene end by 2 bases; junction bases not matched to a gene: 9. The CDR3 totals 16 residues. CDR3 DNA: TGTGCCAGCACCGCCGGGACAGGGGCGTTCACAGATACGCAGTATTTT. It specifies CASTAGTGAFTDTQYF.

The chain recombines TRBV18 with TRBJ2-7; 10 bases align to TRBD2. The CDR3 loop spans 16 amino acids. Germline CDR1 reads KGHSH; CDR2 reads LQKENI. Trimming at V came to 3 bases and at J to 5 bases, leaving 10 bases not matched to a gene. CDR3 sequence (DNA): TGTGCCAGCTCACCCCCCCCAAGCGGGAGGGCCGACGAGCAGTACTTC. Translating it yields CASSPPPSGRADEQYF. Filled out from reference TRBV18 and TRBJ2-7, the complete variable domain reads NAGVMQNPRHLVRRRGQEARLRCSPMKGHSHVYWYRQLPEEGLKFMVYLQKENIIDESGMPKERFSAEFPKEGPSILRIQQVVRGDSAAYFCASSPPPSGRADEQYFGPGTRLTVT.

The CDR3 region is CASTPGINYGYTF. As DNA, the CDR3 is TGTGCCAGCACTCCGGGGATTAACTATGGCTACACCTTC. The rearrangement links TRBV6-5 to TRBJ1-2; no firm D call. The germline gives CDR1 MNHEY, CDR2 SVGAGI. The CDR3 totals 13 residues. Trimming stripped 7 bases from V and 1 base from J, with 10 bases between.

CDR3 region: CASSPRDRVAYEQYF. The CDR3 DNA reads as TGTGCCAGCAGCCCGAGGGACAGGGTAGCCTACGAGCAGTACTTC. The rearrangement uses TRBV11-3 and TRBJ2-7; 9 nucleotides line up with TRBD1. The CDR3 has 15 residues. From germline, CDR1 is SGHNT and CDR2 YENEEA. The trim removed 5 bases at V and 2 bases at J, leaving 7 bases unmatched.